This TCR beta chain was sequenced during a study of cytomegalovirus exposure and HLA in healthy donors. The study's findings and limits: Per published reports, the classifier diagnosed cytomegalovirus status with high specificity and sensitivity.

This clone was seen only once. Its antigen is as yet unknown. CDR1 LNHNV and CDR2 YYDKDF come from the germline V gene (reference sequence). V lost 0 bases and J lost 6; bases outside the gene matches: 8. CDR3 length: 16 amino acids. Clones were sequenced by immunoSEQ multiplex PCR, and TCRdb holds only the in-frame ones, with some missing. The table records about 190,000 clones, around 86% of them present only once. The receptor comes from a woman aged 18-35 years in good health and CMV-seronegative. Sequencing input: PBMCs. The V gene is TRBV15, the J gene TRBJ1-5; 7 bases line up with TRBD1. CDR3 sequence: CATSRDGAGGSQPQHF. CDR3 bases: TGTGCCACCAGCAGAGATGGGGCAGGGGGAAGTCAGCCCCAGCATTTT.